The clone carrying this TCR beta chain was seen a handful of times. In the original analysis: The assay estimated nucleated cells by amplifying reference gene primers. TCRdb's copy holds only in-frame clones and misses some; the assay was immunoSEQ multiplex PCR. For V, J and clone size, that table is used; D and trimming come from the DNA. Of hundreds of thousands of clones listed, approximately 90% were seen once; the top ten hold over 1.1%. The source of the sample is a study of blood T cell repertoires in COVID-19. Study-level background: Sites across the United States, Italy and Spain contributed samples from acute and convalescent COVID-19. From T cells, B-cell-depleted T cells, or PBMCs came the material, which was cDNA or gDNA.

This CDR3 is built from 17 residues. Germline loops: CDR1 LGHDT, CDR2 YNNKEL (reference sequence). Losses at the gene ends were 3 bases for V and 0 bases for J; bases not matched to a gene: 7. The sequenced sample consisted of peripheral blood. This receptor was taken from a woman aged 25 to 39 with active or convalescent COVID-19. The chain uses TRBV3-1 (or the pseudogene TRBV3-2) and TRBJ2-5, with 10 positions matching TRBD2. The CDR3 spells CASSHEGLAGDQETQYF. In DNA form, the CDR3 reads TGTGCCAGCAGCCACGAGGGGCTAGCGGGGGACCAAGAGACCCAGTACTTC.